This T cell receptor (beta chain) was profiled in a study of T-cell reconstitution after alpha-beta-depleted transplantation in children. This clonotype was found many times. The CDR3 spans 14 residues. Deletions cut 7 bases from V and 2 bases from J, with 17 bases between. Germline CDR1 is SQVTM and CDR2 is ANQGSEA. A TCRbeta library incorporating unique molecular identifiers was prepared. TCRdb ran MiXCR on the PCR reads and lists one entry per CDR3 protein. The sample gives roughly 200,000 distinct CDR3 sequences, 13% to 15% of which show up once; roughly 13% is in the top ten. V usage is TRBV29-1 and J usage is TRBJ1-2; maybe TRBD1 (6 bases). This clonotype was obtained from a human donor who donated a stem cell graft to a child with acute lymphoblastic leukemia. The sequencing here drew on PBMCs from the stem cell graft donor, taken from the stem cell graft. CDR3 bases: TGCAGCGCCGCTCGAGACAGGCCAAACTATGGCTACACCTTC. Residues: CSAARDRPNYGYTF.